The 5 T cell receptor beta chains presented below share a single source sample, sequenced in a study of CD8+ T cells in alopecia areata. Extracted RNA was reverse transcribed into cDNA, the sequencing template. The table came from immunoSEQ multiplex PCR; TCRdb's copy has only in-frame clones and leaves some out. The sample has fewer than 250,000 clones, approximately 45% seen once. Described treatment: oral pan-JAK inhibitor, 5-10 mg twice daily. This specimen was CD4+ T cells sorted from blood, taken at roughly week 38, from a patient treated with tofacitinib. These receptors were taken from a human donor with alopecia areata.

This clone turned up a few times. The chain uses TRBV30 and TRBJ2-4, with 7 nucleotides matching TRBD2. V lost 0 bases, J lost 0 bases, and 2 bases stayed unmatched. This CDR3 has 15 residues. In germline, CDR1 is GTSNPN, CDR2 SVGIG (reference sequence). The CDR3 region is CAWSVQRGAKNIQYF. CDR3 in DNA: TGTGCCTGGAGTGTACAGCGGGGAGCCAAAAACATTCAGTACTTC.

The V gene is TRBV7-2, the J gene TRBJ2-7; no clear D gene. V lost 1 base to trimming and J lost 5 bases, with 15 bases between them. Looked up from germline, CDR1 is SGHTA and CDR2 is FQGNSA. The CDR3 sequence is 15 residues long. CDR3 protein: CASSLVLGIGDEQYF. The CDR3 DNA reads as TGTGCCAGCAGCTTAGTTCTGGGTATCGGTGACGAGCAGTACTTC.

This chain connects TRBV28 to TRBJ1-3; no reliable D call. This CDR3 region has 14 residues. The V end lost 1 base, the J end lost 1 base, and 5 bases lay between the germline ends. Germline V gives CDR1 MDHEN, CDR2 SYDVKM. CDR3 sequence: CASSLYQSGNTIYF. The CDR3, as DNA: TGTGCCAGCAGTTTATACCAGTCTGGAAACACCATATATTTT. Together with reference TRBV28 and TRBJ1-3, the CDR3 gives the full variable domain: DVKVTQSSRYLVKRTGEKVFLECVQDMDHENMFWYRQDPGLGLRLIYFSYDVKMKEKGDIPEGYSVSREKKERFSLILESASTNQTSMYLCASSLYQSGNTIYFGEGSWLTVV.

This clone was detected only a few times. V and J are TRBV7-2 and TRBJ1-3; no clear D. The germline CDR1 and CDR2 sequences are SGHTA and FQGNSA. Trimming removed 2 bases at V and 0 bases at J, with 5 bases between. This CDR3 region has 14 residues. CDR3 sequence: CASSLSNSGNTIYF. The CDR3 nucleotides read TGTGCCAGCAGCTTATCAAACTCTGGAAACACCATATATTTT.

The V call is TRBV5-1, the J call TRBJ1-2; TRBD1 agrees at 9 bases. The ends lost 6 bases at V and 6 bases at J; junction bases unmatched: 9. CDR3 length: 14 residues. From germline, CDR1 is SGHRS and CDR2 YFSETQ. CDR3 DNA sequence: TGCGCCAGCACTCCGACAGGGGGATTTGATGGCTACACCTTC. Translation: CASTPTGGFDGYTF.